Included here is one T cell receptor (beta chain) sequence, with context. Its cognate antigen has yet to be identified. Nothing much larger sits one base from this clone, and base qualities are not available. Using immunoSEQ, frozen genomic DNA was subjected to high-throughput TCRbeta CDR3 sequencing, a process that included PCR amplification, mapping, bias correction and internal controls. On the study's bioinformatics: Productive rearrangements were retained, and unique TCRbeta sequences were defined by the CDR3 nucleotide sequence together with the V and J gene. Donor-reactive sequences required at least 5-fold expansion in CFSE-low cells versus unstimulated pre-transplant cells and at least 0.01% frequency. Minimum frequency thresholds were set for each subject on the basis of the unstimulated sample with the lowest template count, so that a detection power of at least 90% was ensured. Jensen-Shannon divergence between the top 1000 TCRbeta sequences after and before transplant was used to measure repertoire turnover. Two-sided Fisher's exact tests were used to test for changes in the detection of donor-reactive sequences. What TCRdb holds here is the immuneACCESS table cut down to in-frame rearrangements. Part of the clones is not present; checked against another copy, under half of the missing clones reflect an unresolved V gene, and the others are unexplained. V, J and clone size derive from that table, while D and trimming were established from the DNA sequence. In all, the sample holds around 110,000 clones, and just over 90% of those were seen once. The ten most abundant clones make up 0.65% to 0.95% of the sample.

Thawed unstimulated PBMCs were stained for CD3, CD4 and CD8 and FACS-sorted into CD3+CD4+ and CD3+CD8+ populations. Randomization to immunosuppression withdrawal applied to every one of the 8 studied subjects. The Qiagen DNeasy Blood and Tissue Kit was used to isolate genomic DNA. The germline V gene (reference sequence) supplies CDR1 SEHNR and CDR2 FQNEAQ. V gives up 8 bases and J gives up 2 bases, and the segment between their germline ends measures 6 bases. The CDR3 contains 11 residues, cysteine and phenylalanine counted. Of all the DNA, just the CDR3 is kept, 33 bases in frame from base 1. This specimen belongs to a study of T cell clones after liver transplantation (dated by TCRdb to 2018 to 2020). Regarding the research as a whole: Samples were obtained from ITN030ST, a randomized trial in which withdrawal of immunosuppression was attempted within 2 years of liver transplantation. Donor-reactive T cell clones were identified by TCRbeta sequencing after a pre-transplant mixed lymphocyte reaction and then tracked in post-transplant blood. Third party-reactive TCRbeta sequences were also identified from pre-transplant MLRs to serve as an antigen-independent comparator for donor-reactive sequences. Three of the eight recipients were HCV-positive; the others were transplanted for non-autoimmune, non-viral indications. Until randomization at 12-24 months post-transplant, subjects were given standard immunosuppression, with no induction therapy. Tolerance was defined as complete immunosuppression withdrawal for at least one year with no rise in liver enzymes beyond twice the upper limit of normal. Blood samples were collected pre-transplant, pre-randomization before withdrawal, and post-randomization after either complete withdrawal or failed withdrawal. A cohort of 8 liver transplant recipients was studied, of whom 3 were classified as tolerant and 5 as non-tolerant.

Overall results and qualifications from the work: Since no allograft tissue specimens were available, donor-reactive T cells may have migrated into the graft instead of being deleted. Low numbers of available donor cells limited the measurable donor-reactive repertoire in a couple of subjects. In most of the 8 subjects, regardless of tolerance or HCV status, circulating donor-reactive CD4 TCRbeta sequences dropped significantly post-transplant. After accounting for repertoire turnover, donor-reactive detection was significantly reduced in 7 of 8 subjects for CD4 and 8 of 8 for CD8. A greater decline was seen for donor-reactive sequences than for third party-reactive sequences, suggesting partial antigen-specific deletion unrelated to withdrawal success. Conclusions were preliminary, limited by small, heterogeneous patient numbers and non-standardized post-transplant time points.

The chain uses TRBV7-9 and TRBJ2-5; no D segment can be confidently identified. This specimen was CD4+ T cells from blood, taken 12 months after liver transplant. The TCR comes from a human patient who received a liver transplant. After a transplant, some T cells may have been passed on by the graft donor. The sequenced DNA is TGTGCCAGCTCTATACAAGAGACCCAGTACTTC. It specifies CASSIQETQYF.